The subject of this entry is one T cell receptor (beta chain). One entry per CDR3 protein, without DNA, is what TCRdb gives after re-calling the 5' RACE reads. This sample's clone table lists some 110,000 distinct CDR3 sequences. This record comes from a study of T cells expressing NK-cell markers. Study at large: It was from sorted CD3+CD56+NKG2C+, CD3+CD56+NKG2C- and CD3+CD56-NKG2C+ T cells that TCR beta repertoires came. One of the eight sequenced donors was seronegative, whereas the other seven were HCMV-seropositive.

The germline gives CDR1 DFQATT, CDR2 SNEGSKA (reference sequence). CDR3 size: 13 residues. The source of this sequence is a woman between 18 and 70 years old in good health. This chain connects TRBV20-1 to TRBJ1-1; without DNA, the TCRdb call of TRBD1 cannot be checked. The specimen was blood T cells: a sorted CD56 or NKG2C T cell subset, CD4+ or CD8+ T cells, or bulk PBMC T cells (not recorded which). CDR3 protein: CSARQGADTEAFF.